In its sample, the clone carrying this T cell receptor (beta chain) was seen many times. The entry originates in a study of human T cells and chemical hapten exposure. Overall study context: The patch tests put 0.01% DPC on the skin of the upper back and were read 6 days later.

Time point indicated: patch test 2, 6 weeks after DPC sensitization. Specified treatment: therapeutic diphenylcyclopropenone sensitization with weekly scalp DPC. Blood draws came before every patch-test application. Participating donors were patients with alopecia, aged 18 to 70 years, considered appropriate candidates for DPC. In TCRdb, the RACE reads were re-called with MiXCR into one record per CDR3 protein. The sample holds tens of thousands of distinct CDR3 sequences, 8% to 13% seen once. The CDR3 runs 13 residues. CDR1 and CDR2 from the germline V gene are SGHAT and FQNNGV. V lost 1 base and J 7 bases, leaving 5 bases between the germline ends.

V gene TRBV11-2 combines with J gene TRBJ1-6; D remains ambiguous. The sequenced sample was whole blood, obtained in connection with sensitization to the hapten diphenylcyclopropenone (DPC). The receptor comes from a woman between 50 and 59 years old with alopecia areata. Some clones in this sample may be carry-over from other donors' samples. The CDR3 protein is CASSLGRNSPLHF. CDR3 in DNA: TGTGCCAGCAGCTTAGGTCGGAATTCACCCCTCCACTTT.